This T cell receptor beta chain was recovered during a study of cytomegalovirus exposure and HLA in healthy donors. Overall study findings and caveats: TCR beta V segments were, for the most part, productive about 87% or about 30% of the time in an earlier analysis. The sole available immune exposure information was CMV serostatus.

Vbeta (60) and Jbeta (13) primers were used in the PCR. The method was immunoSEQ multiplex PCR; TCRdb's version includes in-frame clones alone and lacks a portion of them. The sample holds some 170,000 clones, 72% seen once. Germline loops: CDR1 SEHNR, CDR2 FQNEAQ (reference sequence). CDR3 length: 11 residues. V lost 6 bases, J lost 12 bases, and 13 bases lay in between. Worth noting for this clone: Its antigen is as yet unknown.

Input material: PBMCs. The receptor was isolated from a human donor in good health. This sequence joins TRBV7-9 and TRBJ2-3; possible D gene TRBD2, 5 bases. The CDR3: CASRSGRSQYF. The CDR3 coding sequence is TGTGCCAGCAGAAGCGGACGGTCTCAGTATTTT. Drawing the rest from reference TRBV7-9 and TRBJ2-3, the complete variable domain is DTGVSQNPRHKITKRGQNVTFRCDPISEHNRLYWYRQTLGQGPEFLTYFQNEAQLEKSRLLSDRFSAERPKGSFSTLEIQRTEQGDSAMYLCASRSGRSQYFGPGTRLTVL.